This T cell receptor (beta chain) was recovered during a study of T cells in Graves' hyperthyroidism and ophthalmopathy. The overall study: Peripheral blood draws took place at initial diagnosis, ahead of any treatment.

What was amplified from RNA transcripts were TCR beta CDR3 regions. Researchers ran a first-round RT-PCR on the TCR CDR3 using the HTBI primer set. MiXCR, applied by TCRdb to the multiplex PCR reads, yields one record per CDR3 protein. The sample has under 450,000 distinct CDR3 sequences, around a sixth seen once. Patients counted as stable if ophthalmopathy did not develop within 18 months. Disease duration under 2 months; hyperthyroidism patients were aged 18 to 65. Sequences were obtained from blood. This TCR derives from a woman aged 18-30 years with Graves' hyperthyroidism.

The CDR3 loop reads CASSFEDGYEQYF. In DNA, the CDR3 is TGTGCCAGCAGCTTCGAGGACGGCTACGAGCAGTACTTC. V usage is TRBV5-6 and J usage is TRBJ2-7; D not certain. The CDR3 runs to 13 residues. Germline V gene data show CDR1 as SGHDT and CDR2 as YYEEEE. Trimming cost V 2 bases and J 3 bases, with 9 bases left between them.